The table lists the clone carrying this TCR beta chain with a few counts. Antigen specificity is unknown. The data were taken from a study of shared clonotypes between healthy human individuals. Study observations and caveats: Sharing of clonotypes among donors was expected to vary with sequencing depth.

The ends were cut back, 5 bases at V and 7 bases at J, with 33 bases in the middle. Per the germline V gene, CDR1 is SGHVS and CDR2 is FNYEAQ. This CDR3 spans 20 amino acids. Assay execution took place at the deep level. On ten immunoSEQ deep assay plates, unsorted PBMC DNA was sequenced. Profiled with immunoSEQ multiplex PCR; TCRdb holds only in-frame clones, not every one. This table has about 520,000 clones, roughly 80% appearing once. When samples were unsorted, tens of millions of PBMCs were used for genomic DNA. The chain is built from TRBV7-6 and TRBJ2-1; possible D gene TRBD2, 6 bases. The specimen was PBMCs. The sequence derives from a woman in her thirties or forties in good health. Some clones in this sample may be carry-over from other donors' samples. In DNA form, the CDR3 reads TGTGCCAGCAGCCCCGGCCGGGTTGGTGGGAGGAAGTTTGGGTGGAATGAGCAGTTCTTC. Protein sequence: CASSPGRVGGRKFGWNEQFF.